These 22 T cell receptor beta chains were sequenced from one sample in a study of blood T cells in healthy people across ages. Primers used in a second PCR of about 6 to 12 cycles were a sample-barcoded 5' primer and a J-beta primer mix. Each CDR3 protein is one row after TCRdb ran MiXCR on the 5' RACE reads. The table lists hundreds of thousands of distinct CDR3 sequences, under 80% of them singletons. The sequencing sample was made of blood. The receptors derive from a man younger than 45 in good health.

The chain carries TRBV4-3 and TRBJ2-3; TRBD2 matches at 8 bases. The length of the CDR3 is 16 residues. V shed 4 bases, J shed 2 bases, and the junction held 8 bases outside the gene matches. Germline assignment: CDR1 LGHNA and CDR2 YSLEER. CDR3 bases: TGCGCCAGCAGCCTTGATAGCGGGGCCTTCACAGATACGCAGTATTTT. It is translated as CASSLDSGAFTDTQYF.

V is TRBV18 and J is TRBJ1-1; 9 bases align to TRBD1. The CDR3 consists of 17 residues. J lost 1 base, V lost 3 bases, and 9 bases had no gene match. Germline CDR1 reads KGHSH; CDR2 reads LQKENI. The CDR3 nucleotides read TGTGCCAGCTCACCCGGAATACCGGGACAGGGGAACACTGAAGCTTTCTTT. Translating gives CASSPGIPGQGNTEAFF.

The chain couples TRBV4-3 to TRBJ1-6; the D gene is possibly TRBD1 (5 bases). CDR3 length: 15 amino acids. Germline values: CDR1 LGHNA, CDR2 YSLEER. V shed 2 bases and J shed 16 bases, with 21 bases lying between them. This CDR3 reads CASSQTGTPRVPLHF. In DNA form, the CDR3 reads TGCGCCAGCAGCCAAACCGGGACCCCGAGGGTTCCGCTCCACTTT.

Note on this clonotype: Relative to the germline gene, one junction end is altered; a read error may explain this. The chain joins TRBV6-5 to TRBJ1-2; 9 bases fit TRBD1. CDR1 and CDR2 from the germline V gene are MNHEY and SVGAGI. The CDR3 sequence is 14 residues long. DNA for the CDR3: TGTGCCAGCAGTACCACAGGGGGCGGCTATGGCCACACCTTC. It encodes CASSTTGGGYGHTF.

The CDR3: CASSLEPGWTEAFF. The CDR3 DNA is TGTGCCAGCAGCTTAGAGCCGGGCTGGACTGAAGCTTTCTTT. This rearrangement joins TRBV7-2 to TRBJ1-1; D unclear. Between the trimmed V and J ends, which lost 1 base and 5 bases, there was a span of 11 bases. This CDR3 has 14 amino acids. Germline V gene lookup returns CDR1 SGHTA and CDR2 FQGNSA.

The V gene is TRBV27, the J gene TRBJ2-1, with D perhaps matching TRBD2 (5 bases). CDR1 and CDR2 (germline): MNHEY, SMNVEV (reference sequence). Trimming removed 8 bases from V and 6 bases from J, with 11 bases in between. The CDR3 length is 12 residues. In DNA form, the CDR3 reads TGTGCCAGCGCGGGCGGTGGCAATGAGCAGTTCTTC. This translates into CASAGGGNEQFF.

The chain couples TRBV9 to TRBJ2-3, with 12 nucleotides matching TRBD2. The trim removed 4 bases at V and 4 bases at J, leaving 16 bases unmatched. The length of the CDR3 is 19 residues. The germline V gene has CDR1 SGDLS and CDR2 YYNGEE. The CDR3 DNA is TGTGCCAGCAGCCCCCGACTAGCGGGGGCACCGAAGGGCCCAGATACGCAGTATTTT. It encodes CASSPRLAGAPKGPDTQYF. The variable domain in full, completed from reference TRBV9 and TRBJ2-3, reads DSGVTQTPKHLITATGQRVTLRCSPRSGDLSVYWYQQSLDQGLQFLIQYYNGEERAKGNILERFSAQQFPDLHSELNLSSLELGDSALYFCASSPRLAGAPKGPDTQYFGPGTRLTVL.

This clonotype was detected a few times. This chain connects TRBV29-1 to TRBJ2-6; no reliable D call. Trimming cost V 8 bases and J 2 bases, with 13 bases left between them. This CDR3 region has 14 residues. In germline, CDR1 is SQVTM, CDR2 ANQGSEA. CDR3 residues: CSLTRVTGANVLTF. The CDR3 coding sequence is TGCAGCTTAACTCGAGTGACTGGGGCCAACGTCCTGACTTTC.

The CDR3 sequence is CASSHRAYSYNEQFF. CDR3 DNA: TGTGCCAGCAGCCATCGGGCCTATTCCTACAATGAGCAGTTCTTC. V is TRBV7-8 and J is TRBJ2-1; D is uncertain. The CDR3 consists of 15 residues. Trimming took 5 bases from V and 1 from J, leaving 12 bases between them. Per germline, CDR1 SGHVS and CDR2 FQNEAQ. Full variable domain (rest looked up from reference TRBV7-8 and TRBJ2-1): GAGVSQSPRYKVAKRGQDVALRCDPISGHVSLFWYQQALGQGPEFLTYFQNEAQLDKSGLPSDRFFAERPEGSVSTLKIQRTQQEDSAVYLCASSHRAYSYNEQFFGPGTRLTVL.

The rearrangement links TRBV4-2 to TRBJ2-4; TRBD2 aligns across 12 bases. CDR3 length: 17 amino acids. The trim removed 3 bases at V and 6 bases at J, leaving 9 bases unmatched. Per germline, CDR1 LGHNA and CDR2 YNFKEQ. The CDR3 sequence is CASSQGLAGGPGNIQYF. CDR3 in DNA: TGTGCCAGCAGCCAGGGCCTAGCGGGGGGGCCTGGAAACATTCAGTACTTC.

The chain employs TRBV20-1 and TRBJ2-3; D is ambiguous. The germline gives CDR1 DFQATT, CDR2 SNEGSKA (reference sequence). V shed 2 bases and J shed 0 bases, with 9 bases lying between them. The CDR3 loop spans 14 amino acids. The CDR3 bases are TGCAGTGCTAGACGTGACGTCAGCACAGATACGCAGTATTTT. This gives the protein CSARRDVSTDTQYF.

The CDR3 spells CASSQEWRGTGETQYF. CDR3 bases: TGTGCCAGCAGCCAAGAGTGGAGGGGGACGGGAGAGACCCAGTACTTC. V usage is TRBV3-1 and J usage is TRBJ2-5; D may be TRBD1 or TRBD2 (6 bases each). With 0 bases removed from V and 4 bases from J, the gap between germline ends came to 15 bases. This CDR3 contains 16 residues. CDR1 and CDR2 (germline): LGHDT, YNNKEL (reference sequence).

This clonotype has only a few counts. The gene calls are TRBV5-1 and TRBJ1-6, with a tentative D call TRBD1 (6 bases). The germline V gene encodes CDR1 SGHRS and CDR2 YFSETQ. V was clipped by 1 base and J by 6 bases, with 11 bases between them. The CDR3 is 15 amino acids. The CDR3 sequence: CASSLSRGTNSPLHF. Here the CDR3 DNA reads TGCGCCAGCAGCTTGAGTAGGGGGACTAATTCACCCCTCCACTTT. Filled out from reference TRBV5-1 and TRBJ1-6, the complete variable domain reads KAGVTQTPRYLIKTRGQQVTLSCSPISGHRSVSWYQQTPGQGLQFLFEYFSETQRNKGNFPGRFSGRQFSNSRSEMNVSTLELGDSALYLCASSLSRGTNSPLHFGNGTRLTVT.

This sequence joins TRBV20-1 and TRBJ2-5; D not resolved. TRBJ2-1 explains the end of the DNA better; the J call may be wrong. The CDR3 extends over 11 amino acids. Per the germline V gene, CDR1 is DFQATT and CDR2 is SNEGSKA (reference sequence). The CDR3: CSARETETQFF. In nucleotides, the CDR3 is TGCAGTGCTAGGGAAACAGAGACCCAGTTCTTC.

This rearrangement joins TRBV24-1 to TRBJ1-5; D unclear. The CDR3 sequence is 13 residues long. Trimming took 3 bases from V and 9 from J, leaving 11 bases between them. Germline CDR1 reads KGHDR; CDR2 reads SFDVKD. This CDR3 reads CATSDTALGPQHF. The CDR3 DNA reads TGTGCCACCAGTGATACAGCTCTTGGGCCCCAGCATTTT.

This chain links TRBV6-2 or TRBV6-3 with TRBJ2-5; 9 bases fit TRBD1. The DNA end lines up better with TRBJ2-7; the J call may be wrong. The CDR3 sequence is 16 residues long. The germline V gene has CDR1 MNHEY and CDR2 SVGEGT. The CDR3 sequence is CASSKAPGTGFPEQYF. The DNA of the CDR3 is TGTGCCAGCAGTAAAGCCCCCGGGACAGGGTTTCCCGAGCAGTACTTC.

The chain uses TRBV27 and TRBJ2-7; D gene uncertain. Germline V CDR1 and CDR2: MNHEY, SMNVEV (reference sequence). The ends were cut back, 5 bases at V and 3 bases at J, with 20 bases in the middle. The CDR3 sequence is 16 residues long. CDR3 sequence: CASSRSTERYFYEQYF. In DNA, the CDR3 is TGTGCCAGCAGTCGCTCGACGGAGAGATACTTCTACGAGCAGTACTTC.

The sample holds a few counts of this clonotype. The V call is TRBV12-3 or TRBV12-4, the J call TRBJ2-1; possible D gene TRBD1, 5 bases. V was trimmed by 2 bases and J by 8 bases, leaving 10 bases between them. The CDR3 runs 13 residues. In DNA form, the CDR3 reads TGTGCCAGCAGTTTAAGGGGCCTCGATGAGCAGTTCTTC. Translation: CASSLRGLDEQFF.

The chain combines TRBV20-1 with TRBJ1-5; 7 bases are shared with TRBD1. The V gene end was trimmed by 3 bases and the J gene end by 1 base; junction bases not matched to a gene: 3. Germline CDR1 DFQATT, CDR2 SNEGSKA (reference sequence). The CDR3 is 14 amino acids. The CDR3 DNA is TGCAGTGCTAGGGAACAGGGGAGCAATCAGCCCCAGCATTTT. It yields the protein CSAREQGSNQPQHF.

The rearrangement joins TRBV28 to TRBJ2-3; D is uncertain. Germline loops: CDR1 MDHEN, CDR2 SYDVKM. V lost 3 bases and J 2 bases, leaving 9 bases between the germline ends. The CDR3 runs to 14 residues. The CDR3 DNA reads TGTGCCAGCAGTTTGGGGTACCACACAGATACGCAGTATTTT. Translation gives CASSLGYHTDTQYF.

To note about this clonotype: Sequence at one end of the junction differs from germline and may be a read error. This chain links TRBV6-6 with TRBJ2-1, with a weak D call TRBD2 (7 bases). The CDR3 runs 12 residues. From germline, CDR1 is MNHNY and CDR2 SVGAGI (reference sequence). The CDR3 reads CASIRGDNGQFF. The CDR3 bases are TGTGCCAGCATTCGGGGGGACAATGGGCAGTTCTTC.

The chain recombines TRBV28 with TRBJ1-5; TRBD1 matches 11 bases. CDR1 and CDR2 from the germline V gene are MDHEN and SYDVKM. The CDR3 is made up of 14 amino acids. J lost 6 bases, V lost 8 bases, and 6 bases had no gene match. This chain's CDR3 is CASSGTGGFQPQHF. The CDR3, as DNA: TGTGCCAGCTCCGGGACAGGGGGTTTTCAGCCCCAGCATTTT.